This T cell receptor (beta chain) was retrieved from a study of T cell changes during pregnancy in multiple sclerosis. The protocol was immunoSEQ multiplex PCR, while the TCRdb copy is restricted to in-frame clones and leaves out a portion. The sample yields fewer than 50,000 clones, roughly 93% seen once. Per germline, CDR1 SEHNR and CDR2 FQNEAQ (reference sequence). Trimming took 5 bases from V and 0 from J, leaving 12 bases between them. This CDR3 has 15 amino acids. The chain combines TRBV7-9 with TRBJ2-3; TRBD1 is a possible D gene (6 bases). This clonotype originated in a female donor in good health, enrolled as a control in a pregnancy study. Sequenced here: CD4+ T cells from peripheral blood mononuclear cells, sampled in the second trimester of pregnancy. In DNA, the CDR3 is TGTGCCAGCAGCCTCAGGGACATTAGCACAGATACGCAGTATTTT. Translating gives CASSLRDISTDTQYF.